This T cell receptor delta chain is drawn from a study of gamma-delta T cells after stem cell transplantation. CDR1 is GEAIGNYY, CDR2 EKD, per germline. V lost 6 bases and J 3 bases, leaving 13 bases between the germline ends. The CDR3 extends over 13 amino acids. Concerning this clone: Other DNA sequences in this sample translate to the same CDR3.

TCRdb reanalysed the RT-PCR reads via CATT. The data hold roughly 1,500 delta-chain clones, with more than 40% observed a single time. The J gene is TRDJ1, the V gene TRDV2, with a tentative D call TRDD3 (5 bases). Sequencing was done on a sample of gamma-delta T cells. The receptor was derived from a human donor. It is not recorded whose cells these are; they may come from a transplant donor. CDR3 loop: CACCWIGADKLIF. The CDR3 DNA reads as TGTGCCTGTTGCTGGATAGGCGCCGATAAACTCATCTTT.